A selection of T cell receptor beta chains follows, all from one sample in a study of cytomegalovirus exposure and HLA in healthy donors. Sequencing was performed with immunoSEQ multiplex PCR; in TCRdb, only in-frame clones are kept and a portion is missing. The table has about 240,000 clones, approximately 84% seen once. Sequencing input: PBMCs. The receptors here all came from a woman younger than 45 in good health and CMV-seropositive. CDR3s include the opening cysteine and the closing phenylalanine or tryptophan. The D gene is left open where the match is weak. The size entry is marked missing in some rows and otherwise reads once, few, many or a size class.

. | TRBJ2-2 | TRBV18 | TRBD1 | TGTGCCAGCTCACCTAGCGCGACAGGGTACGCGAACACCGGGGAGCTGTTTTTT | CASSPSATGYANTGELFF
. | TRBJ2-7 | TRBV28 | TRBD1 | TGTGCCAGCAGTTTTTCGGACAGGGGTTGGGAGCAGTACTTC | CASSFSDRGWEQYF
. | TRBJ2-7 | TRBV28 | TRBD1 | TGTGCCAGCAGTTTACTCGACAGGGTTGGGTACGAGCAGTACTTC | CASSLLDRVGYEQYF
. | TRBJ2-3 | TRBV7-2 | TRBD2 | TGTGCCAGCAGCCCGCGACTAGCGGGGGGCACAGATACGCAGTATTTT | CASSPRLAGGTDTQYF
. | TRBJ1-1 | TRBV5-1 | TRBD1 | TGCGCCAGCAGCCAAGGACAGGGATTTAATCCTGAAGCTTTCTTT | CASSQGQGFNPEAFF
. | TRBJ1-1 | TRBV28 | . | TGTGCCAGCCTAGTCTCAGGGGTGGCTGAAGCTTTCTTT | CASLVSGVAEAFF
. | TRBJ2-1 | TRBV19 | . | TGTGCCAGTAGTCAGCGGCACCTAAACCCTTACAATGAGCAGTTCTTC | CASSQRHLNPYNEQFF
. | TRBJ1-1 | TRBV27 | TRBD1 | TGTGCCAGCAGTTTAAAGGGGACAGGGGGGTTTGTTTTCTTT | CASSLKGTGGFVFF
. | TRBJ1-5 | TRBV4-2 | . | TGTGCCAGCAGCCAAGATTGGGGGGTACCTCAGCCCCAGCATTTT | CASSQDWGVPQPQHF
. | TRBJ2-7 | TRBV6-1 | . | TGTGCCAGCAGTGAACAGGGTGGGCCCTACGAGCAGTACTTC | CASSEQGGPYEQYF
. | TRBJ1-3 | TRBV5-1 | TRBD1 | TGCGCCAGCAGCTTACAGGGGCTGGGAAACACCATATATTTT | CASSLQGLGNTIYF
. | TRBJ2-1 | TRBV7-9 | TRBD2 | TGTGCCAGCAGCCGGAGCACGTCTAGCGGGCATCTCTACAATGAGCAGTTCTTC | CASSRSTSSGHLYNEQFF
. | TRBJ2-7 | TRBV11-3 | TRBD1 | TGTGCCAGCAGCTTGGACAGGGTGATTGGCGAGCAGTACTTC | CASSLDRVIGEQYF
few | TRBJ1-2 | TRBV18 | . | TGTGCCAGCTCACCAGAAGGGGACTATGGCTACACCTTC | CASSPEGDYGYTF
. | TRBJ2-3 | TRBV9 | . | TGTGCCAGCAGCGAAGGGGTGGGGACAACAGATACGCAGTATTTT | CASSEGVGTTDTQYF
. | TRBJ2-7 | TRBV7-8 | . | TGTGCCAGCAGCTTAGACGGACAGTCCCCCTACGAGCAGTACTTC | CASSLDGQSPYEQYF
. | TRBJ2-7 | TRBV19 | TRBD2 | TGTGCCAGTAGTATCAAACGGACTAGCGGGGCCTACGAGCAGTACTTC | CASSIKRTSGAYEQYF
. | TRBJ1-2 | TRBV28 | . | TGTGCCAGCAGTTTTGCAGGGGACGGCTACACCTTC | CASSFAGDGYTF
. | TRBJ1-4 | TRBV5-1 | TRBD1 | TGCGCCAGCAGCTCACAGGGGGCGGACGAAAAACTGTTTTTT | CASSSQGADEKLFF
. | TRBJ2-7 | TRBV11-3 | TRBD2 | TGTGCCAGCAGCAGACTAGCGGGAGGGCACTACGAGCAGTACTTC | CASSRLAGGHYEQYF
. | TRBJ1-2 | TRBV25-1 | . | TGTGCCAGCAGTGACCCGGAGGGAGGCCTCTATGGCTACACCTTC | CASSDPEGGLYGYTF
. | TRBJ2-5 | TRBV25-1 | . | TGTGCCAGCAGTGACCCCAACCAAGAGACCCAGTACTTC | CASSDPNQETQYF
few | TRBJ1-2 | TRBV27 | . | TGTGCCAGCACCCCGCTGGTGGGGGCGTCAGGCTACACCTTC | CASTPLVGASGYTF
. | TRBJ2-7 | TRBV2 | . | TGTGCCAGCTTAAAAACAGGGATGGGAGACTACGAGCAGTACTTC | CASLKTGMGDYEQYF
. | TRBJ2-1 | TRBV5-4 | TRBD2 | TGTGCCAGCAGCTTGGGGACTAGCGGGAGGGTCGCCTACAATGAGCAGTTCTTC | CASSLGTSGRVAYNEQFF
. | TRBJ1-2 | TRBV29-1 | TRBD1 | TGCAGCGTTGATCCCGAGACAGGGTCCTATGGCTACACCTTC | CSVDPETGSYGYTF
. | TRBJ2-7 | TRBV29-1 | TRBD1 | TGCAGTGCCGGGACAGGGGACTACGAGCAGTACTTC | CSAGTGDYEQYF
. | TRBJ2-7 | TRBV7-3 | TRBD1 | TGTGCCAGCAGCTTGACAGGGGGCGGCTCCTACGAGCAGTACTTC | CASSLTGGGSYEQYF
. | TRBJ2-3 | TRBV9 | TRBD2 | TGTGCCAGCAGCGTCCAAGGACTAGCGGGAAGGTCAGATACGCAGTATTTT | CASSVQGLAGRSDTQYF
. | TRBJ1-2 | TRBV21-1 | . | TGTGCCAGCAGTCCACCGGGCGGGCATTGGAACTATGGCTACACCTTC | CASSPPGGHWNYGYTF
. | TRBJ2-1 | TRBV2 | TRBD2 | TGTGCCAGCAATGAGCGGGGGACCAACAATGAGCAGTTCTTC | CASNERGTNNEQFF
. | TRBJ2-1 | TRBV28 | . | TGTGCCAGCAGTAGTTTCAGTGAGCAGTTCTTC | CASSSFSEQFF
. | TRBJ1-1 | TRBV5-6 | . | TGTGCCAGCATCGAGCAGGGTAGGAGAGCTGAAGCTTTCTTT | CASIEQGRRAEAFF
. | TRBJ1-3 | TRBV27 | . | TGTGCCAGCAGTTTTTCAGGGGGAAACACCATATATTTT | CASSFSGGNTIYF
. | TRBJ1-1 | TRBV5-1 | TRBD1 | TGCGCCAGCAGCCCGACCCTAGACAGGGGAGGAAGCACTGAAGCTTTCTTT | CASSPTLDRGGSTEAFF
. | TRBJ1-5 | TRBV28 | . | TGTGCCAGCGTAGACTATAGCAATCAGCCCCAGCATTTT | CASVDYSNQPQHF
once | TRBJ2-1 | TRBV29-1 | . | TGCAGCGTTGATTTTGAGGCAGACGCCTACAATGAGCAGTTCTTC | CSVDFEADAYNEQFF
. | TRBJ2-7 | TRBV28 | TRBD1 | TGTGCCAGCAGTTTAGGACAGGGGACCTACGAGCAGTACTTC | CASSLGQGTYEQYF
. | TRBJ2-1 | TRBV2 | TRBD2 | TGTGCCAGCAGTTACGGACTAGCGGAGTACAATGAGCAGTTCTTC | CASSYGLAEYNEQFF
. | TRBJ2-1 | TRBV4-1 | TRBD2 | TGCGCCAGCAGCCAAGTGTTCGGCGGGACTAGCGGGAGTGACCCTGAGCAGTTCTTC | CASSQVFGGTSGSDPEQFF
. | TRBJ2-1 | TRBV5-4 | TRBD2 | TGTGCCAGCAGCTTGGGGTCTAGCGGTTCCTACAATGAGCAGTTCTTC | CASSLGSSGSYNEQFF
. | TRBJ1-5 | TRBV7-6 | . | TGTGCCAGCAGCTTAGCAGGAAGCGGGCAGCCCCAGCATTTT | CASSLAGSGQPQHF
. | TRBJ2-5 | TRBV14 | . | TGTGCCAGCAGCCAAATCCAAACAGGGAGAAGCCAAGAGACCCAGTACTTC | CASSQIQTGRSQETQYF
. | TRBJ2-7 | TRBV7-5 | . | TGTGCCAGAAGCTTAGGAACCACTAGCGGGAGCCTCTACGAGCAGTACTTC | CARSLGTTSGSLYEQYF
. | TRBJ2-3 | TRBV29-1 | . | TGCAGCGTTACCGGGAGAAGTGGCACAGATACGCAGTATTTT | CSVTGRSGTDTQYF
. | TRBJ2-1 | TRBV27 | TRBD2 | TGTGCCAGCAGTTGGTCCTGGGGGGTAGCGGGAGCTTACAATGAGCAGTTCTTC | CASSWSWGVAGAYNEQFF
. | TRBJ2-1 | TRBV10-3 | TRBD1 | TGTGCCATCGGAGACAGGGGTGACAATGAGCAGTTCTTC | CAIGDRGDNEQFF
. | TRBJ1-2 | TRBV27 | . | TGTGCCAGCAGTTTCGCGGGGGGCGGTGGCTACACCTTC | CASSFAGGGGYTF
. | TRBJ2-5 | TRBV5-1 | . | TGCGCCAGCAGCAATGACAAGGGGGAGACCCAGTACTTC | CASSNDKGETQYF
few | TRBJ2-2 | TRBV30 | . | TGTGCCTGGACTGACTGGACAACGAACACCGGGGAGCTGTTTTTT | CAWTDWTTNTGELFF
once | TRBJ2-7 | TRBV7-2 | TRBD2 | TGTGCCAGCAGCCGTAGCGGGAGGGCCTACGAGCAGTACTTC | CASSRSGRAYEQYF
. | TRBJ2-7 | TRBV11-3 | . | TGTGCCAGCAGTACAGGGTCGGGGGAGCAGTACTTC | CASSTGSGEQYF
few | TRBJ1-2 | TRBV2 | . | TGTGCCAGCAGACCCTCGGGGTTCGGCTACACCTTC | CASRPSGFGYTF
. | TRBJ2-7 | TRBV4-2 | . | TGTGCCAGCAGCCAAGAGGGGGCCTCCTACGAGCAGTACTTC | CASSQEGASYEQYF
. | TRBJ1-2 | TRBV28 | . | TGTGCCAGCAGTTCCCGATCGAGGGCGCCTGGCTACACCTTC | CASSSRSRAPGYTF